The TCR beta chain under discussion was sequenced for a study of human T cells and chemical hapten exposure (dated by TCRdb to about 2021). Notes on the research overall: For sensitization, 2% DPC in acetone was applied to a roughly 2 cm by roughly 2 cm area of upper inner arm skin. Libraries were pooled for sequencing, and variation in per-sample TCR yields was attributed mainly to small differences in library volumes within the pool. Patch testing was done on the upper back using Finn chambers containing 0.01% DPC, and results were scored after 6 days according to International Contact Dermatitis Research Group standards. The study tracked peripheral blood TCR repertoire changes in vivo during primary and secondary sensitization to the hapten diphenylcyclopropenone (DPC) in alopecia patients. Blood samples were taken from patients before sensitization (week 0) and at 2, 6 and about 24 weeks after DPC sensitization. Blood for TCR sequencing was provided by twenty-nine alopecia patients at one to four time points (pre-sensitization, 2, 6 and 24 weeks). Throughout the study period of around 24 weeks, patients also received therapeutic DPC doses to the scalp every week. Alopecia areata with under or over 50% scalp involvement, alopecia totalis and alopecia universalis were represented in the patient cohort, which was mostly female.

Including the terminal cysteine and phenylalanine, the CDR3 comprises 21 residues. Only CDR3 DNA is held: 63 bases, read in frame from base 1. Trimming leaves V shorter by 1 base and J shorter by 3 bases, with the junction holding 14 bases beyond the gene matches. The germline V gene provides CDR1 SGHTA and CDR2 FQGTGA. Here is what the overall study found, with its caveats: DPC sensitization did not change the number of TCRs with a frequency above 1 in 1000, and there was no evidence of changes in global repertoire structure. After repeated subsampling, the strength of the expansion versus patch-test correlation and the threshold at which it became significant changed. A positive correlation was found between the number of PT1 expanded TCRs and patch test score, with significance reached at thresholds 8, 16 and 32 but not 4. Expanded TCRs formed significantly more large CDR3 similarity clusters than pre-sensitization or healthy control sets, consistent with antigen-driven responses. Because all patients had alopecia, a presumed autoimmune disease, the immune response of the patients might differ from that of healthy individuals.

The library was prepared using RACE. The reads were generated on a NextSeq 500. During library preparation, unique molecular identifiers were attached to individual cDNA molecules so that TCRs could be counted quantitatively and reproducibly. Both TCR alpha and TCR beta chains were sequenced from each blood RNA sample. The paper's data handling went like this. The median number of TCRs per sample was approximately 93,000, ranging from about 23,224 to 700,000. The Decombinator software suite was used to annotate V, J and CDR3 in the TCR reads. Every sample was subsampled to the same number of TCRs (28,000) for the PS versus PT1 abundance plots. Expanded TCRs were defined as absent before sensitization and observed at least eight times at the 2-week time point. Through fastp at Q25 and MiXCR, TCRdb rebuilt clones from the public reads, retaining in-frame beta chains. Every distinct CDR3 protein forms one entry, paired with its most common genes and DNA. It is TCRdb's table, rather than the study itself, that gives the V and J calls and clone size. For this sample there are approximately 82,000 distinct CDR3 sequences; 10% appear just once. Less than 2.5% of the sample is taken by the ten largest.

Reading the label with the study, this specimen's time point is: patch test 1, 2 weeks after DPC sensitization. According to the study, the label for this sample's treatment or condition signals: therapeutic diphenylcyclopropenone sensitization with weekly scalp DPC. At every patch-test visit, the blood draw took place before the patch test was put on. Patients were eligible if aged 18 to 70, diagnosed with alopecia and judged suitable for DPC therapy, and pregnant patients were excluded. Unfractionated whole blood was collected in Tempus Blood RNA tubes, and total RNA was extracted from that blood. Remarks on this clonotype: It lacks a known antigen. Base quality data are lacking; no much larger clone is found one base away.

The sequence came from a man between 40 and 49 years old with alopecia areata. Some clones in this sample may be carry-over from other donors' samples. This specimen consisted of whole blood, obtained in connection with sensitization to the hapten diphenylcyclopropenone (DPC). The V and J segments used are TRBV7-3 and TRBJ2-3, with 15 junctional bases fitting TRBD2. The DNA is as follows: TGTGCCAGCAGCTTAAAATCACTAACAGGACTAGCGGGAGGGCCAACAGATACGCAGTATTTT. Its translation reads: CASSLKSLTGLAGGPTDTQYF.